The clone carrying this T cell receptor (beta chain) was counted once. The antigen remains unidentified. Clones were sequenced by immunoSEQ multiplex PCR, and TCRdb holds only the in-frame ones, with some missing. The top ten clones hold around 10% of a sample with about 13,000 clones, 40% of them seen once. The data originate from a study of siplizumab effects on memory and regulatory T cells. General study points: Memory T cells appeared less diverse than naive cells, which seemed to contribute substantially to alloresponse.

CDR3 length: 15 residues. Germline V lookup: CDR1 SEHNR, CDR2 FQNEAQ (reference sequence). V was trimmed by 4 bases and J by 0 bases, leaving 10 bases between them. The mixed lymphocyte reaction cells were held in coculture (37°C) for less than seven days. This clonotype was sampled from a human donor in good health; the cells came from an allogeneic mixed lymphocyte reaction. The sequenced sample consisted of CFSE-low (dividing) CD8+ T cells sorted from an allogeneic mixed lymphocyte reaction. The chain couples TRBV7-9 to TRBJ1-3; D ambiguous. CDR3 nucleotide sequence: TGTGCCAGCAGCTGGGGTGACGACTCTGGAAACACCATATATTTT. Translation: CASSWGDDSGNTIYF.